Shown below are 29 T cell receptor beta chains from a single sample sequenced in a study of T-cell reconstitution after alpha-beta-depleted transplantation in children. The TCRbeta library incorporated unique molecular identifiers. MiXCR was run by TCRdb on the PCR reads, yielding one entry per CDR3 protein. The table lists about 540,000 distinct CDR3 sequences, over 20% of them singletons, with around a third in the top ten. The source material was PBMCs, sampled before TCRalphabeta/CD19-depleted stem cell transplant. Receptors were obtained from a boy under two years old with Wiskott-Aldrich syndrome, due to receive a stem cell transplant.

The rearrangement uses TRBV15 and TRBJ2-5; 11 bases fit TRBD2. V trimming: 6 bases; J trimming: 5 bases; junction bases outside the gene matches: 11. Germline CDR1 LNHNV, CDR2 YYDKDF (reference sequence). The CDR3 extends over 16 amino acids. CDR3 region: CATRRTLAGGRETQYF. The CDR3 coding sequence is TGTGCCACCAGGCGAACCTTAGCGGGAGGGCGGGAGACCCAGTACTTC.

This clonotype was observed a handful of times. V usage is TRBV20-1 and J usage is TRBJ1-2; tentatively, D is TRBD1 (5 bases). Trimming removed 0 bases at V and 3 bases at J, with 11 bases between. The CDR3 extends over 14 amino acids. Germline V gene lookup returns CDR1 DFQATT and CDR2 SNEGSKA (reference sequence). The CDR3 coding sequence is TGCAGTGCTAGAGATCTTGGGGGAGACTATGGCTACACCTTC. This codes for CSARDLGGDYGYTF.

The table lists this clonotype with a count of one. The chain links TRBV4-2 to TRBJ2-5; D possibly corresponds to TRBD1 (6 bases). CDR3 length: 13 amino acids. CDR1 and CDR2 (germline): LGHNA, YNFKEQ. The V end lost 6 bases, the J end lost 5 bases, and 13 bases lay between the germline ends. The CDR3 reads CASRHREYETQYF. CDR3 DNA sequence: TGTGCCAGCAGACACAGGGAGTACGAGACCCAGTACTTC.

The sample holds many counts of this clonotype. The chain links TRBV24-1 to TRBJ2-3; a possible D gene is TRBD2 (7 bases). Germline loops: CDR1 KGHDR, CDR2 SFDVKD. With 4 bases removed from V and 10 bases from J, the gap between germline ends came to 26 bases. The CDR3 spans 17 residues. The CDR3: CATSDLGTDRNREAQYF. The CDR3 DNA follows: TGTGCCACCAGTGACCTGGGGACTGACAGGAACCGGGAGGCGCAGTATTTT.

This chain uses TRBV12-3 or TRBV12-4 with TRBJ1-1, with D uncertain. V shed 3 bases and J shed 2 bases, with 7 bases lying between them. The CDR3 is 13 amino acids. The CDR3 sequence is CASSFIVNTEAFF. For the CDR3, the DNA is TGTGCCAGCAGTTTTATCGTCAACACTGAAGCTTTCTTT.

This chain uses TRBV20-1 with TRBJ2-7, with TRBD1 matching 7 bases. V lost 7 bases, J lost 0 bases, and 6 bases stayed unmatched. The V gene's germline CDR1 is DFQATT and CDR2 SNEGSKA (reference sequence). The CDR3 is made up of 13 amino acids. The CDR3 DNA reads as TGCAGTGTTACCGGGACAGTCTCCTACGAGCAGTACTTC. Protein product: CSVTGTVSYEQYF.

A few counts support this clonotype. V gene TRBV4-2 combines with J gene TRBJ2-4; no definite D call. V dropped 3 bases and J dropped 5 bases, with 14 bases sitting between them. The CDR3 has 15 amino acids. Germline values: CDR1 LGHNA, CDR2 YNFKEQ. Here the CDR3 reads CASSQNGRAENIQYF. As DNA, the CDR3 is TGTGCCAGCAGCCAGAACGGACGGGCAGAAAACATTCAGTACTTC.

This clonotype was detected a few times. The J gene is TRBJ2-6, the V gene TRBV29-1, with D possibly matching TRBD1 (5 bases). CDR1 and CDR2 (germline): SQVTM, ANQGSEA. With 4 bases removed from V and 2 bases from J, the gap between germline ends came to 12 bases. The CDR3 sequence is 15 residues long. CDR3 protein: CSVAFQGPGANVLTF. DNA of the CDR3: TGCAGCGTTGCCTTCCAGGGCCCTGGGGCCAACGTCCTGACTTTC.

This rearrangement joins TRBV20-1 to TRBJ2-1, with D perhaps TRBD1 or TRBD2 (5 bases each). The CDR3 consists of 16 residues. Germline V lookup: CDR1 DFQATT, CDR2 SNEGSKA (reference sequence). Trimming cost V 7 bases and J 0 bases, with 19 bases left between them. For the CDR3, the DNA is TGCAGTGGGGGGAAGTCCAGCGTGAGCTCCTACAATGAGCAGTTCTTC. Residues: CSGGKSSVSSYNEQFF.

The gene calls are TRBV5-1 and TRBJ2-3; TRBD2 aligns across 8 bases. Germline values: CDR1 SGHRS, CDR2 YFSETQ. This CDR3 comprises 15 residues. V shed 2 bases, J shed 6 bases, and the junction held 8 bases outside the gene matches. In nucleotides, the CDR3 is TGCGCCAGCAGCTTTGTTACGGGAGGGAGGGATACGCAGTATTTT. It encodes CASSFVTGGRDTQYF.

The rearrangement uses TRBV11-3 and TRBJ2-1; D not resolved. CDR3 length: 13 amino acids. Looked up from germline, CDR1 is SGHNT and CDR2 is YENEEA. V was shortened by 4 bases and J by 5 bases, with 9 bases between the two germline ends. The chain's CDR3 is CASSSSNHNEQFF. DNA of the CDR3: TGTGCCAGCAGCTCATCTAACCACAATGAGCAGTTCTTC.

This clonotype was detected only a few times. The chain combines TRBV5-1 with TRBJ2-7; D not certain. This CDR3 contains 14 residues. V gave up 2 bases and J gave up 3 bases, with 12 bases separating them. Germline V gives CDR1 SGHRS, CDR2 YFSETQ. The DNA for the CDR3 is TGCGCCAGCAGCTTTGGTGGGCGACTCTACGAGCAGTACTTC. This translates into CASSFGGRLYEQYF.

The rearrangement links TRBV7-8 to TRBJ2-1; TRBD1 might be the D (5 bases). Trimming removed 6 bases at V and 2 bases at J, with 11 bases between. The germline CDR1 and CDR2 sequences are SGHVS and FQNEAQ. This CDR3 contains 14 residues. CDR3 amino acids: CASRRDSPYNEQFF. The CDR3 region has the DNA TGTGCCAGCAGACGCGACAGCCCCTACAATGAGCAGTTCTTC.

The chain is built from TRBV28 and TRBJ2-5; 8 nucleotides match TRBD1. V trimming: 4 bases; J trimming: 5 bases; junction bases outside the gene matches: 12. The CDR3 runs to 16 residues. The germline V gene has CDR1 MDHEN and CDR2 SYDVKM. In DNA, the CDR3 is TGTGCCAGCAGTTCCCGGGGAAGGACAGGGAGGGAGACCCAGTACTTC. Translating gives CASSSRGRTGRETQYF.

The sample holds a few counts of this clonotype. V gene TRBV12-3 or TRBV12-4 combines with J gene TRBJ2-1; tentatively, D is TRBD1 (5 bases). This CDR3 has 15 amino acids. The V gene lost 3 bases and the J gene lost 4 bases, with 13 bases spanning the gap. The CDR3 loop is CASSLKGPPYNEQFF. Written as DNA, the CDR3 is TGTGCCAGCAGTTTGAAGGGGCCCCCGTACAATGAGCAGTTCTTC.

There are a few counts of this clonotype. This chain links TRBV6-5 with TRBJ2-2; D could derive from TRBD1 or TRBD2 (5 bases each). The CDR3 loop spans 13 amino acids. Germline V gives CDR1 MNHEY, CDR2 SVGAGI. With 4 bases removed from V and 10 bases from J, the gap between germline ends came to 13 bases. The CDR3 is CASSSGRGLELFF. The CDR3, as DNA: TGTGCCAGCAGTTCGGGACGAGGTTTGGAGCTGTTTTTT.

The chain has TRBV20-1 and TRBJ2-1; 7 nucleotides line up with TRBD2. V shed 3 bases and J 10 bases; nucleotides not matched to a gene: 15. Looked up from germline, CDR1 is DFQATT and CDR2 is SNEGSKA (reference sequence). The length of the CDR3 is 15 residues. CDR3 region: CSASGASGLLGEQFF. DNA of the CDR3: TGCAGTGCTAGCGGCGCTAGCGGACTCTTGGGGGAGCAGTTCTTC.

In this sample, this clonotype turned up a few times. The V call is TRBV29-1, the J call TRBJ1-1; D is ambiguous. The CDR3 covers 13 residues. The germline V gene has CDR1 SQVTM and CDR2 ANQGSEA. Trimming removed 6 bases at V and 0 bases at J, with 11 bases between. Here the CDR3 DNA reads TGCAGCGTGGGGAAACCCCTGAACACTGAAGCTTTCTTT. This codes for CSVGKPLNTEAFF.

J is TRBJ2-1 and V is TRBV28; TRBD2 matches at 10 bases. Germline values: CDR1 MDHEN, CDR2 SYDVKM. CDR3 size: 17 residues. CDR3 nucleotide sequence: TGTGCTCTGGGAGGGACTAGCGCCTCTTTATCCTACAATGAGCAGTTCTTC. Its translation is CALGGTSASLSYNEQFF.

The chain couples TRBV5-1 to TRBJ2-7, with a tentative D call TRBD2 (5 bases). Between the trimmed V and J ends, which lost 0 bases and 4 bases, there was a span of 8 bases. Germline V lookup: CDR1 SGHRS, CDR2 YFSETQ. The CDR3 contains 13 residues. CDR3 sequence reads: CASSLAEGYEQYF. The CDR3 DNA is TGCGCCAGCAGCTTGGCCGAGGGTTACGAGCAGTACTTC.

This chain connects TRBV7-8 to TRBJ2-7; weak D call: TRBD1 (6 bases). In germline, CDR1 is SGHVS, CDR2 FQNEAQ. This CDR3 has 14 residues. V lost 5 bases to trimming and J lost 0 bases, with 11 bases between them. CDR3 nucleotides: TGTGCCAGCAGCACCTACAGGGCCTCCTACGAGCAGTACTTC. Protein sequence: CASSTYRASYEQYF.

The chain is built from TRBV5-1 and TRBJ2-1, with TRBD1 matching 9 bases. V lost 0 bases, J lost 6 bases, and 16 bases stayed unmatched. The CDR3 totals 19 residues. Germline-derived CDR1 and CDR2 are SGHRS and YFSETQ. CDR3 sequence reads: CASSLAPGTGSYPGNEQFF. The CDR3 nucleotides read TGCGCCAGCAGCTTGGCCCCCGGGACAGGGAGTTACCCCGGCAATGAGCAGTTCTTC.

This clonotype was picked up a small number of times. V gene TRBV7-2 combines with J gene TRBJ1-2; D remains unclear. This CDR3 comprises 15 residues. Trimming pared 1 base from V and 0 bases from J, leaving 9 bases between. CDR1 and CDR2 from the germline V gene are SGHTA and FQGNSA. CDR3 coding DNA: TGTGCCAGCAGCTTAGTTGCCAGTACTAACTATGGCTACACCTTC. This gives the protein CASSLVASTNYGYTF.

This clonotype has a handful of counts. The chain combines TRBV15 with TRBJ2-2, with D unclear. Germline values: CDR1 LNHNV, CDR2 YYDKDF (reference sequence). CDR3 length equals 12 residues. Trimming pared 0 bases from V and 6 bases from J, leaving 2 bases between. The CDR3 sequence is CATSREPGELFF. For the CDR3, the DNA is TGTGCCACCAGCAGAGAACCCGGGGAGCTGTTTTTT.

This clonotype appeared a few times. V and J are TRBV10-3 and TRBJ2-3, with 9 nucleotides matching TRBD2. From germline, CDR1 is ENHRY and CDR2 SYGVKD. The CDR3 is 15 amino acids. The V gene end was trimmed by 3 bases and the J gene end by 3 bases; junction bases not matched to a gene: 4. The CDR3 loop reads CAISDPAGGTDTQYF. The CDR3 nucleotides are TGTGCCATCAGTGACCCAGCGGGAGGTACAGATACGCAGTATTTT.

This clonotype showed up just a few times. The chain joins TRBV3-1 to TRBJ1-5; D unresolved. Trimming removed 0 bases at V and 6 bases at J, with 6 bases between. This CDR3 contains 13 residues. Germline loops: CDR1 LGHDT, CDR2 YNNKEL (reference sequence). In nucleotides, the CDR3 is TGTGCCAGCAGCCAAGACACAATTCAGCCCCAGCATTTT. Residues: CASSQDTIQPQHF.

The V gene is TRBV29-1, the J gene TRBJ2-3; maybe TRBD2 (5 bases). The CDR3 has 13 amino acids. Germline CDR1 reads SQVTM; CDR2 reads ANQGSEA. The CDR3 DNA reads as TGCACCGACGAGCGGATTTTCACAGATACGCAGTATTTT. Translation: CTDERIFTDTQYF.

This clonotype was seen more than once but under ten times. The chain combines TRBV18 with TRBJ1-1; D call uncertain. V was pared by 4 bases and J by 5 bases, with 11 bases between. The CDR3 sequence is 13 residues long. CDR1 KGHSH and CDR2 LQKENI come from the germline V gene. The CDR3 sequence is CASSQERKTEAFF. CDR3 in DNA: TGTGCCAGCTCACAGGAGAGAAAGACTGAAGCTTTCTTT.

This clonotype was counted only a few times. This chain uses TRBV6-4 with TRBJ2-3; D possibly corresponds to TRBD2 (6 bases). The CDR3 has 17 residues. Trimming stripped 0 bases from V and 2 bases from J, with 15 bases between. Looked up from germline, CDR1 is MRHNA and CDR2 is SNTAGT. This chain's CDR3 is CASSDSKPSESTDTQYF. The DNA of the CDR3 is TGTGCCAGCAGTGACTCGAAGCCTAGCGAATCCACAGATACGCAGTATTTT.